The 14 T cell receptor beta chains below come from one sample, sequenced in a study of blood T cell repertoires in COVID-19. TCRdb keeps only in-frame clones here, not all; method: immunoSEQ multiplex PCR. The data show more than 450,000 clones, 87% seen once. Sequencing input: PBMCs or T cells enriched from blood (not recorded which). These receptors all stem from a woman between 18 and 29 years old who had recovered from COVID-19.

The chain uses TRBV4-1 and TRBJ2-5, with a weak D call TRBD1 (7 bases). Trimming pared 0 bases from V and 5 bases from J, leaving 19 bases between. Looked up from germline, CDR1 is MGHRA and CDR2 is YSYEKL. CDR3 size: 17 residues. In DNA form, the CDR3 reads TGCGCCAGCAGCCAAGAGGTTTCCGGAGGGGGCAGGGAGACCCAGTACTTC. This gives the protein CASSQEVSGGGRETQYF.

The chain is built from TRBV7-2 and TRBJ1-1; 8 nucleotides align to TRBD1. The V gene's germline CDR1 is SGHTA and CDR2 FQGNSA. The V gene end was trimmed by 5 bases and the J gene end by 1 base; junction bases not matched to a gene: 6. This CDR3 contains 15 residues. CDR3 DNA sequence: TGTGCCAGCAGCCCTTACAGGGGGGGGAACACTGAAGCTTTCTTT. This gives the protein CASSPYRGGNTEAFF.

The V gene is TRBV28, the J gene TRBJ1-6; D possibly corresponds to TRBD1 (5 bases). CDR1 MDHEN and CDR2 SYDVKM come from the germline V gene. The CDR3 consists of 16 residues. Trimming stripped 7 bases from V and 10 bases from J, with 23 bases between. CDR3 residues: CASTSRGGSLQSPLHF. The CDR3 bases are TGTGCCAGCACCTCGCGGGGGGGGAGTTTGCAATCACCCCTCCACTTT. Variable domain in full (rest from reference TRBV28 and TRBJ1-6): DVKVTQSSRYLVKRTGEKVFLECVQDMDHENMFWYRQDPGLGLRLIYFSYDVKMKEKGDIPEGYSVSREKKERFSLILESASTNQTSMYLCASTSRGGSLQSPLHFGNGTRLTVT.

About this clone itself: The identical CDR3 is also encoded by other nucleotide sequences in the sample. The chain carries TRBV6-5 and TRBJ1-5; no reliable D call. This CDR3 has 13 residues. Germline lookup yields CDR1 MNHEY and CDR2 SVGAGI. Trimming stripped 6 bases from V and 1 base from J, with 7 bases between. The CDR3 is CASRRGSNQPQHF. CDR3 coding DNA: TGTGCCAGCAGACGAGGGAGCAATCAGCCCCAGCATTTT.

The chain is built from TRBV19 and TRBJ1-2, with 7 bases matching TRBD1. V dropped 0 bases and J dropped 2; count of bases not matched to a gene: 6. The CDR3 has 16 amino acids. CDR1 and CDR2 from the germline V gene are LNHDA and SQIVND (reference sequence). Here the CDR3 DNA reads TGTGCCAGTAGTATAGAAACGGGACAGAACAACTATGGCTACACCTTC. It codes for CASSIETGQNNYGYTF.

Turning to this clone: At the DNA level, this CDR3 is encoded by other sequences in the same sample as well. The chain recombines TRBV6-5 with TRBJ1-2; weak D call: TRBD1 (5 bases). The CDR3 runs 11 residues. Germline assignment: CDR1 MNHEY and CDR2 SVGAGI. Trimming cost V 8 bases and J 7 bases, with 11 bases left between them. DNA for the CDR3: TGTGCCAGCCGATTCGGGGGTGGCTACACCTTC. Amino acid sequence: CASRFGGGYTF.

The rearrangement uses TRBV6-5 and TRBJ1-2; TRBD1 matches 11 bases. The ends lost 6 bases at V and 6 bases at J; junction bases unmatched: 3. The germline V gene encodes CDR1 MNHEY and CDR2 SVGAGI. This CDR3 comprises 13 residues. The CDR3 region has the DNA TGTGCCAGCAGGGGACAGGGGGAGCATGGCTACACCTTC. Its protein product is CASRGQGEHGYTF.

This chain links TRBV12-3 or TRBV12-4 with TRBJ2-3; D call uncertain. The ends were cut back, 5 bases at V and 6 bases at J, with 12 bases in the middle. This CDR3 spans 13 amino acids. The CDR3 coding sequence is TGTGCCAGCAGTGAAATCTACGCCGATACGCAGTATTTT. Encoded protein: CASSEIYADTQYF.

This rearrangement joins TRBV4-1 to TRBJ1-2; D may be TRBD1 (5 bases). Germline CDR1 and CDR2: MGHRA and YSYEKL. This CDR3 is 16 amino acids long. V lost 0 bases and J 5 bases, leaving 16 bases between the germline ends. CDR3 DNA: TGCGCCAGCAGCCAAGATAAATCCAGGGTATGGTATGGCTACACCTTC. It translates to CASSQDKSRVWYGYTF.

In this sample, this clone turned up a few times. J is TRBJ2-1 and V is TRBV5-6, with 14 bases lining up with TRBD2. The CDR3 loop spans 14 amino acids. Germline V lookup: CDR1 SGHDT, CDR2 YYEEEE. V lost 4 bases to trimming and J lost 9 bases; unmatched junction nucleotides: 3. DNA of the CDR3: TGTGCCAGCAGCGCCGGACTAGCGGGGGGTGAGCAGTTCTTC. Translation gives CASSAGLAGGEQFF.

CDR3 in amino acids: CASSSRQGATRDSNQPQHF. The CDR3 DNA follows: TGTGCCAGCAGCTCCCGACAGGGGGCCACCAGAGATAGCAATCAGCCCCAGCATTTT. The chain couples TRBV4-2 to TRBJ1-5, with 10 bases lining up with TRBD1. This CDR3 comprises 19 residues. V was clipped by 5 bases and J by 0 bases; unmatched bases: 13. Looked up from germline, CDR1 is LGHNA and CDR2 is YNFKEQ.

The rearrangement joins TRBV6-2 or TRBV6-3 to TRBJ1-5; D gene uncertain. Germline CDR1 MNHEY, CDR2 SVGEGT. The ends were cut back, 3 bases at V and 11 bases at J, with 20 bases in the middle. The CDR3 is 15 residues long. Written as DNA, the CDR3 is TGTGCCAGCAGTTATGGACTGCCTGATACTTGGACCCAGCATTTT. Its translation is CASSYGLPDTWTQHF.

This rearrangement joins TRBV5-1 to TRBJ2-5; 7 nucleotides match TRBD1. The CDR3 is made up of 15 amino acids. J was trimmed by 0 bases and V by 4 bases; bases with no gene match: 6. Germline CDR1 SGHRS, CDR2 YFSETQ. The CDR3 nucleotides are TGCGCCAGCAGCGGTGGACAGGCGTACCAAGAGACCCAGTACTTC. Translating gives CASSGGQAYQETQYF.

The chain uses TRBV2 and TRBJ1-1; D might be TRBD1 (5 bases). V was cut by 4 bases and J by 4 bases, with 13 bases left in between. CDR3 length equals 14 residues. Germline CDR1 reads SNHLY; CDR2 reads FYNNEI. CDR3 DNA sequence: TGTGCCAGCAGTGTGGGGGGAGTGGGCACTGAAGCTTTCTTT. Its translation: CASSVGGVGTEAFF. The full variable domain, rest sourced from reference TRBV2 and TRBJ1-1, is EPEVTQTPSHQVTQMGQEVILRCVPISNHLYFYWYRQILGQKVEFLVSFYNNEISEKSEIFDDQFSVERPDGSNFTLKIRSTKLEDSAMYFCASSVGGVGTEAFFGQGTRLTVV.